A selection of T cell receptor beta chains follows, all from one sample in a study of T cell responses to AZD1222 COVID-19 vaccine. The data were produced by immunoSEQ multiplex PCR, yet TCRdb's version contains in-frame clones alone and is incomplete. Among 140,000 to 150,000 clones listed, about nine tenths were seen once. Specimen: peripheral blood, collected on day 0 of AZD1222 vaccination. Source of these receptors: an adult in good health. CDR3s include the opening cysteine and the closing phenylalanine or tryptophan. The D gene is left open where the match is weak. Some rows mark clone size as missing; the rest say once, few, many or name a class of expanded clone.

V gene: TRBV24-1
J gene: TRBJ2-7
D gene: -
clone size: -
CDR3 protein: CATETRTYEQYF
CDR3 DNA: TGTGCCACCGAGACTAGAACCTACGAGCAGTACTTC

V gene: TRBV5-4
J gene: TRBJ2-1
D gene: TRBD2
clone size: -
CDR3 protein: CASSLAGPYNEQFF
CDR3 DNA: TGTGCCAGCAGCCTAGCGGGGCCCTACAATGAGCAGTTCTTC

V gene: TRBV24-1
J gene: TRBJ2-7
D gene: -
clone size: -
CDR3 protein: CATLGTGYEQYF
CDR3 DNA: TGTGCCACCCTAGGGACTGGCTACGAGCAGTACTTC

V gene: TRBV27
J gene: TRBJ1-1
D gene: -
clone size: few
CDR3 protein: CASSPPWNAEAFF
CDR3 DNA: TGTGCCAGCAGTCCGCCCTGGAACGCTGAAGCTTTCTTT

V gene: TRBV24-1
J gene: TRBJ1-4
D gene: TRBD1
clone size: -
CDR3 protein: CATSDRDSKEKLFF
CDR3 DNA: TGTGCCACCAGTGATCGGGACAGTAAGGAAAAACTGTTTTTT

V gene: TRBV4-1
J gene: TRBJ2-1
D gene: -
clone size: -
CDR3 protein: CASSPAGRHTEFF
CDR3 DNA: TGCGCCAGCAGCCCAGCCGGACGCCACACAGAGTTCTTC

V gene: TRBV5-6
J gene: TRBJ1-6
D gene: -
clone size: -
CDR3 protein: CASSFQGSSNSPLHF
CDR3 DNA: TGTGCCAGCAGCTTTCAGGGATCAAGTAATTCACCCCTCCACTTT

V gene: TRBV6-2/TRBV6-3
J gene: TRBJ1-5
D gene: -
clone size: -
CDR3 protein: CASSYSKGQPQHF
CDR3 DNA: TGTGCCAGCAGTTACTCGAAGGGACAGCCCCAGCATTTT

V gene: TRBV6-6
J gene: TRBJ1-1
D gene: TRBD1
clone size: -
CDR3 protein: CASMRQGGTEAFF
CDR3 DNA: TGTGCCAGCATGAGACAGGGGGGCACTGAAGCTTTCTTT

V gene: TRBV29-1
J gene: TRBJ1-1
D gene: TRBD1
clone size: -
CDR3 protein: CSASGQGNTEAFF
CDR3 DNA: TGCAGCGCCAGCGGACAGGGGAACACTGAAGCTTTCTTT

V gene: TRBV11-2
J gene: TRBJ2-7
D gene: -
clone size: -
CDR3 protein: CASRAHTLYEQYF
CDR3 DNA: TGTGCCAGCCGAGCTCACACCCTCTACGAGCAGTACTTC

V gene: TRBV4-3
J gene: TRBJ2-2
D gene: -
clone size: once
CDR3 protein: CASSQELAVATGELFF
CDR3 DNA: TGCGCCAGCAGCCAAGAACTAGCAGTTGCCACCGGGGAGCTGTTTTTT

V gene: TRBV9
J gene: TRBJ1-1
D gene: -
clone size: -
CDR3 protein: CASTPRGSTEAFF
CDR3 DNA: TGTGCCAGCACCCCTAGAGGGAGCACTGAAGCTTTCTTT

V gene: TRBV30
J gene: TRBJ1-1
D gene: -
clone size: -
CDR3 protein: CACLPGGVAEAFF
CDR3 DNA: TGTGCCTGCTTACCGGGGGGGGTTGCTGAAGCTTTCTTT

V gene: TRBV27
J gene: TRBJ2-3
D gene: -
clone size: -
CDR3 protein: CASSYGLNPTDTQYF
CDR3 DNA: TGTGCCAGCAGTTACGGGCTTAACCCCACAGATACGCAGTATTTT

V gene: TRBV30
J gene: TRBJ1-1
D gene: -
clone size: -
CDR3 protein: CAWRILGVNTEAFF
CDR3 DNA: TGTGCCTGGAGAATACTTGGGGTGAACACTGAAGCTTTCTTT

V gene: TRBV30
J gene: TRBJ1-5
D gene: -
clone size: -
CDR3 protein: CAWSIRDDQPQHF
CDR3 DNA: TGTGCCTGGAGTATCCGGGACGATCAGCCCCAGCATTTT

V gene: TRBV7-8
J gene: TRBJ2-3
D gene: TRBD2
clone size: once
CDR3 protein: CASSLSGATDTQYF
CDR3 DNA: TGTGCCAGCAGCTTGAGCGGGGCCACAGATACGCAGTATTTT

V gene: TRBV5-1
J gene: TRBJ1-1
D gene: -
clone size: -
CDR3 protein: CASSSLQRGTEAFF
CDR3 DNA: TGCGCCAGCAGCTCATTACAGAGGGGGACTGAAGCTTTCTTT

V gene: TRBV5-4
J gene: TRBJ2-4
D gene: TRBD2
clone size: -
CDR3 protein: CASSSVLAGGQNIQYF
CDR3 DNA: TGTGCCAGCAGCTCCGTGCTAGCGGGGGGACAAAACATTCAGTACTTC

V gene: TRBV20-1
J gene: TRBJ1-5
D gene: -
clone size: -
CDR3 protein: CSASWEGYSNQPQHF
CDR3 DNA: TGCAGTGCTAGTTGGGAGGGCTATAGCAATCAGCCCCAGCATTTT

V gene: TRBV7-2
J gene: TRBJ1-5
D gene: -
clone size: -
CDR3 protein: CASSFKTTNQPQHF
CDR3 DNA: TGTGCCAGCAGCTTTAAGACAACTAATCAGCCCCAGCATTTT

V gene: TRBV24-1
J gene: TRBJ2-2
D gene: TRBD1
clone size: -
CDR3 protein: CATAGDRDTGELFF
CDR3 DNA: TGTGCCACCGCAGGGGACAGGGACACCGGGGAGCTGTTTTTT

V gene: TRBV6-5
J gene: TRBJ2-7
D gene: -
clone size: -
CDR3 protein: CASSYGQGGSYEQYF
CDR3 DNA: TGTGCCAGCAGTTACGGTCAGGGGGGTTCCTACGAGCAGTACTTC